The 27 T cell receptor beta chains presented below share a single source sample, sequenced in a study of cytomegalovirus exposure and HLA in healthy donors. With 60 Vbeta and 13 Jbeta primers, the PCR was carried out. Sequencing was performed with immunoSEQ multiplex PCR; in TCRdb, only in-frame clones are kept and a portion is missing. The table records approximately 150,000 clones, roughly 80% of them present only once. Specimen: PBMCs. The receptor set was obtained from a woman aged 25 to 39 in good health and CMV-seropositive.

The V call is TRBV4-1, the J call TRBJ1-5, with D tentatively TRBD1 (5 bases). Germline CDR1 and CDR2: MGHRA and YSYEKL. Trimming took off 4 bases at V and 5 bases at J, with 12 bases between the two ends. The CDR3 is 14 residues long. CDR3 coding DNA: TGCGCCAGCAGCCTTCGCAGGGAGGATCAGCCCCAGCATTTT. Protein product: CASSLRREDQPQHF.

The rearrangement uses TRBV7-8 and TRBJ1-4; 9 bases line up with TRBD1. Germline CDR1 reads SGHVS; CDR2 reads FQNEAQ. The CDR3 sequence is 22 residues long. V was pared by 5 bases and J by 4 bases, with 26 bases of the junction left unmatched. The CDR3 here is CASSPYAGLGTGNWIYNEKLFF. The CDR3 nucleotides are TGTGCCAGCAGCCCTTATGCGGGGCTAGGGACAGGGAACTGGATTTATAATGAAAAACTGTTTTTT.

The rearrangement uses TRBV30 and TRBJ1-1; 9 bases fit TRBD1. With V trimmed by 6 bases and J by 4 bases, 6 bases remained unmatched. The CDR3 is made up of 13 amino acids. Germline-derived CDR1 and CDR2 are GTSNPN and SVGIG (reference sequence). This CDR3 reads CACDRGSGTEAFF. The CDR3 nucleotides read TGTGCCTGCGACAGGGGGTCTGGCACTGAAGCTTTCTTT.

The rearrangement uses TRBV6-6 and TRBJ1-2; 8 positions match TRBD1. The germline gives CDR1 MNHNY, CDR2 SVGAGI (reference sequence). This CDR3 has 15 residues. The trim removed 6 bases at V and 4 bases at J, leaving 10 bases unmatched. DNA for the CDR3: TGTGCCAGCAGCCCGCAGGGGGCGCGAATCTATGGCTACACCTTC. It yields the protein CASSPQGARIYGYTF.

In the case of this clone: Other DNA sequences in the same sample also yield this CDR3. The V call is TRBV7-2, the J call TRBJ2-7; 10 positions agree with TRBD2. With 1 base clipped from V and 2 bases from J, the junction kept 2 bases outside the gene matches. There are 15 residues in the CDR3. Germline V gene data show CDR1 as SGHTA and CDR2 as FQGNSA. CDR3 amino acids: CASSLELAGAYEQYF. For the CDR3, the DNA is TGTGCCAGCAGCTTAGAGCTAGCGGGGGCCTACGAGCAGTACTTC.

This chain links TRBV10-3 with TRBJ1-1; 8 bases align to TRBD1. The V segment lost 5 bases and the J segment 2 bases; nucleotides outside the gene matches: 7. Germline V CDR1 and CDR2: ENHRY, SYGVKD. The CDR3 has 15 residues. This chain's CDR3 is CAISRGGTGNTEAFF. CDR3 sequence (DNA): TGTGCCATCAGTCGAGGGGGGACAGGAAACACTGAAGCTTTCTTT.

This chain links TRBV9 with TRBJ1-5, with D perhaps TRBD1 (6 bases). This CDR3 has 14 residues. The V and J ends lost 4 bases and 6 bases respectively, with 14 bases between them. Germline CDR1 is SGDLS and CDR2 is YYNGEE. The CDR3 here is CASSSGASGQPQHF. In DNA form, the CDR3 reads TGTGCCAGCAGCTCAGGGGCTTCTGGTCAGCCCCAGCATTTT.

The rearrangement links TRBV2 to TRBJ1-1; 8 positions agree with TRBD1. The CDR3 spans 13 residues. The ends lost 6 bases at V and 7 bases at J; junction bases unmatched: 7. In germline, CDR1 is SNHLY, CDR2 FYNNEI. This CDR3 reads CASRDREGGEAFF. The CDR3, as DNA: TGTGCCAGCAGGGACAGGGAAGGTGGTGAAGCTTTCTTT.

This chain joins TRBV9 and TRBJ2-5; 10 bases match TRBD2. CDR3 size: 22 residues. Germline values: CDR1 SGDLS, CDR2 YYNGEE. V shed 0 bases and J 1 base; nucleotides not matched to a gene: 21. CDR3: CASSVGIRGLAKFTTPQETQYF. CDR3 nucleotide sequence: TGTGCCAGCAGCGTAGGGATTCGGGGACTAGCGAAATTTACGACGCCCCAAGAGACCCAGTACTTC.

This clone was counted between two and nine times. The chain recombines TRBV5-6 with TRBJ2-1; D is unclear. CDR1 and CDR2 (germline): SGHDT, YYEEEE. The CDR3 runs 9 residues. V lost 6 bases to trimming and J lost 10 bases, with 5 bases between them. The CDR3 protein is CASKREQFF. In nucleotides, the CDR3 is TGTGCCAGCAAGAGGGAGCAGTTCTTC.

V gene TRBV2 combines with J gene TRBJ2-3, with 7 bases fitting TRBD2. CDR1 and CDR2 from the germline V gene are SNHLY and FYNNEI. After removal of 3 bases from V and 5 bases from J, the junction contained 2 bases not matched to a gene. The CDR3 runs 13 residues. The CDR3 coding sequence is TGTGCCAGCAGTGAGGGGGGGGGAGATACGCAGTATTTT. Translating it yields CASSEGGGDTQYF.

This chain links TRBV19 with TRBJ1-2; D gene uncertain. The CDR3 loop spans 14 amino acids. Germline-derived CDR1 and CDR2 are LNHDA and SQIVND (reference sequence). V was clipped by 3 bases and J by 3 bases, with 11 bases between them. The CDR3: CASSIVDSYYGYTF. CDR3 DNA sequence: TGTGCCAGTAGTATCGTCGACTCATACTATGGCTACACCTTC.

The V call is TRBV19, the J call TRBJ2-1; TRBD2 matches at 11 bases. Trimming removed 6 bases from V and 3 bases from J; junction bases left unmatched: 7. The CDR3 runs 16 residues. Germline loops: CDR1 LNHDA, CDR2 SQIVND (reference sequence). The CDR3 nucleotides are TGTGCCAGTAGGCTTAGCGGGGGGGTAAACTACAATGAGCAGTTCTTC. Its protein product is CASRLSGGVNYNEQFF.

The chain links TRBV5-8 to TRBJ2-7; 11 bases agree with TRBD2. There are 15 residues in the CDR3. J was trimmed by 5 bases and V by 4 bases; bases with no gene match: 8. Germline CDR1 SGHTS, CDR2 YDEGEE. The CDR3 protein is CASSLLAGVSDEQYF. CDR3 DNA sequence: TGTGCCAGCAGCCTACTAGCGGGGGTGAGCGACGAGCAGTACTTC.

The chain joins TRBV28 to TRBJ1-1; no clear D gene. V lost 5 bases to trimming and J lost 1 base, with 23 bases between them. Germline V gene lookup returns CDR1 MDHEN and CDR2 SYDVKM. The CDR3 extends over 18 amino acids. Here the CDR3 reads CASSPIVGGSLGNTEAFF. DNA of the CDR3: TGTGCCAGCAGTCCCATCGTGGGAGGGTCCCTCGGGAACACTGAAGCTTTCTTT.

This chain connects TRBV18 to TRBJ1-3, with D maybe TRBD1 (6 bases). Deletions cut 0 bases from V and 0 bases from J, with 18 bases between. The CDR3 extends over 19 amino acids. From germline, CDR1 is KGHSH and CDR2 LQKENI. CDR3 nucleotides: TGTGCCAGCTCACCACCGATGGGGGGGCTCCTTCGCTCTGGAAACACCATATATTTT. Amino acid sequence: CASSPPMGGLLRSGNTIYF.

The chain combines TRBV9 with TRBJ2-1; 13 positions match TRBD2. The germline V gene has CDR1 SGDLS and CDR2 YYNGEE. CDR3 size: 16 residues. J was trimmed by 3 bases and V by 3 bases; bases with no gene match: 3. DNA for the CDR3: TGTGCCAGCAGCGCCCGGACTAGCGGGGGCTACAATGAGCAGTTCTTC. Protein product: CASSARTSGGYNEQFF.

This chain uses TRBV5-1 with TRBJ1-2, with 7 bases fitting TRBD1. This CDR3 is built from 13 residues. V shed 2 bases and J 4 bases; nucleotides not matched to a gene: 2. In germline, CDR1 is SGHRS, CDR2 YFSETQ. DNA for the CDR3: TGCGCCAGCAGCTTACAGGGGATCTATGGCTACACCTTC. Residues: CASSLQGIYGYTF. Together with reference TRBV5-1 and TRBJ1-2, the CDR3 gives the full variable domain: KAGVTQTPRYLIKTRGQQVTLSCSPISGHRSVSWYQQTPGQGLQFLFEYFSETQRNKGNFPGRFSGRQFSNSRSEMNVSTLELGDSALYLCASSLQGIYGYTFGSGTRLTVV.

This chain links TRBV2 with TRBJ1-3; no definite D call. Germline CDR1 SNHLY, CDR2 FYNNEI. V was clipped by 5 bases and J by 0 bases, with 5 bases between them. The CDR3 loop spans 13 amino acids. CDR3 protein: CASSFSSGNTIYF. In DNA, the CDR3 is TGTGCCAGCAGTTTCAGCTCTGGAAACACCATATATTTT.

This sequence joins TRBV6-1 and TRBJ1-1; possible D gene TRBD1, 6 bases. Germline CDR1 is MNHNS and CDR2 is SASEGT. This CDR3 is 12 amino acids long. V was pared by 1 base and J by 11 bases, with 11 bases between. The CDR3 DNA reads TGTGCCAGCAGTGAAGGGGGGGGCAGGGCTTTCTTT. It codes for CASSEGGGRAFF.

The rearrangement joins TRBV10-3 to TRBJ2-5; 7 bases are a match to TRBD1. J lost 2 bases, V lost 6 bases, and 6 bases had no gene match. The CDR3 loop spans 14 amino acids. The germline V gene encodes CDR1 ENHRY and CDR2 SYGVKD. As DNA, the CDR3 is TGTGCCATCAGCACGGGACAGCGTCAAGAGACCCAGTACTTC. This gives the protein CAISTGQRQETQYF.

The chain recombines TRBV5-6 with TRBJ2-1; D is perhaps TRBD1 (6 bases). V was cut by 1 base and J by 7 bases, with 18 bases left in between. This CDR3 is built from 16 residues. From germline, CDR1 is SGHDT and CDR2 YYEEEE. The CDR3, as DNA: TGTGCCAGCAGCTTGCCTGCCAGGGGTCTATTAAATGAGCAGTTCTTC. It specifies CASSLPARGLLNEQFF.

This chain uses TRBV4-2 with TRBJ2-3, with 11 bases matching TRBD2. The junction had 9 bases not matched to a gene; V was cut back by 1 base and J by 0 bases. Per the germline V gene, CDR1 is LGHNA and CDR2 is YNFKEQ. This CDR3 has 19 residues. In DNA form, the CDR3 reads TGTGCCAGCAGCCAAGCTGTTACTAGCGGGGGCCGGAGCACAGATACGCAGTATTTT. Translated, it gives CASSQAVTSGGRSTDTQYF.

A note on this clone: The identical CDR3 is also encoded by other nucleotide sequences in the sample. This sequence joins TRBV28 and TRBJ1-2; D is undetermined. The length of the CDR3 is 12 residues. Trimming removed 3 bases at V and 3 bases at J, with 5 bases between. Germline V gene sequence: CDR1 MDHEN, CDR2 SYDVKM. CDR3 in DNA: TGTGCCAGCAGTTTGAGAGACTATGGCTACACCTTC. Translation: CASSLRDYGYTF.

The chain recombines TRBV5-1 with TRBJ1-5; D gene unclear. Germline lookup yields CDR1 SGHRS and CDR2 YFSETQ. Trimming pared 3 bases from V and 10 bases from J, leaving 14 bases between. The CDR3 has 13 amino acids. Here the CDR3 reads CASSWSPGNPQHF. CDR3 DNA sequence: TGCGCCAGCAGCTGGTCTCCAGGAAACCCCCAGCATTTT.

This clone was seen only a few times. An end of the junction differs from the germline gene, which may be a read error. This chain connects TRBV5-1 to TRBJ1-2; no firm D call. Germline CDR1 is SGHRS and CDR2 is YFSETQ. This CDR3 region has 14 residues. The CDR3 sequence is CASSFSAGGYGYTF. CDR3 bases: TGTGCCAGCAGCTTTTCTGCAGGCGGGTATGGCTACACCTTC.

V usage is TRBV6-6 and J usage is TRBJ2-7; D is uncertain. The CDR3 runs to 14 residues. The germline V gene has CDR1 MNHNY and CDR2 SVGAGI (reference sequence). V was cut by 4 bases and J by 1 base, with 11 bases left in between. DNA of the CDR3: TGTGCCAGCAGTTCAGACACTCTTTCCTACGAGCAGTACTTC. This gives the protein CASSSDTLSYEQYF.